The entry below gives a single TCR beta chain sequence along with its context. Antigen unknown. The data are from a study of T cell responses to AZD1222 COVID-19 vaccine. General observations from the study: Without day 14 samples, only post-peak T cell repertoires were studied.

The CDR3 has 12 amino acids. Germline values: CDR1 MNHEY, CDR2 SVGAGI. Between the trimmed V and J ends, which lost 6 bases and 8 bases, there was a span of 13 bases. This table comes from immunoSEQ multiplex PCR, and its TCRdb copy is limited to in-frame clones, with some not included. The sample records 130,000 to 150,000 clones, about 91% being singletons. This clonotype originated in an adult in good health. The sample was peripheral blood, taken on day 0 of AZD1222 vaccination. The V and J genes are TRBV6-5 and TRBJ1-2; D perhaps matches TRBD1 (6 bases). CDR3 sequence (DNA): TGTGCCAGCAGACACCGAGACAGGGGCTACACCTTC. Protein sequence: CASRHRDRGYTF.